This T cell receptor (beta chain) was captured by sequencing in a study of T cells in Graves' hyperthyroidism and ophthalmopathy (dated by TCRdb to about 2019). Regarding the study in general: Peripheral blood was collected at initial diagnosis, before any treatment. To identify TCR V-J signatures that set the groups apart, the researchers used a discovery cohort of 100 or so patients, made up of 43 with Graves' ophthalmopathy and about 60 with stable Graves' hyperthyroidism. Prospective prediction of ophthalmopathy was tested in an independent validation cohort consisting of some 20 hyperthyroidism patients and over 15 patients who later progressed to ophthalmopathy. The 100 or so discovery patients were randomly divided into training and test sets at a 7:3 ratio. In addition, the study compared T-cell repertoires in thyroid tissue and in blood from about six Graves' hyperthyroidism patients. After sampling, hyperthyroidism patients received methimazole starting at 30 mg daily, and ophthalmopathy patients received high-dose intravenous methylprednisolone. TCR Vbeta CDR3 sequencing of around 130 peripheral blood samples (over 40 ophthalmopathy, 75 to 80 hyperthyroidism and some 17 progressor patients) is reported in the paper. The investigation overall reported the following: A 13 V-J signature model separated ophthalmopathy from stable hyperthyroidism, with about 88% sensitivity and just under 84% specificity in cross-validation and 80%/75% in testing. Most expanded thyroid clonotypes (frequency above 0.001) were also detected in blood, suggesting blood repertoires may reflect thyroid immune responses. In validation, the model predicted progression to ophthalmopathy with approximately 70% sensitivity and around 72% specificity, a median of around six months before onset. No statistical method was used to fix the sample size in advance, and group allocation was not hidden from the investigators.

Ophthalmopathy patients had moderately to severely active disease, Clinical Activity Score of at least 3, NOSPECS grade of at least 4, and duration under 3 months. Exclusion was applied to patients with uncontrolled infections, other autoimmune diseases, pregnancy or lactation. Diagnoses were established on the basis of clinical symptoms, serum thyroxine and TRAb, thyroid ultrasound, and orbital computed tomography. PBMCs were isolated from more than 9 ml of fresh peripheral blood by Ficoll-Paque density gradient centrifugation. Total RNA was extracted using Trizol reagent, and RNA quality was assessed on an Agilent 2100 Bioanalyzer. At the junction V is shortened by 10 bases and J by 4 bases; bases outside the gene matches: 15. Looking up the germline V gene (reference sequence) yields CDR1 SEHNR and CDR2 FQNEAQ. Spanning cysteine to phenylalanine, the CDR3 consists of 15 amino acids. Only CDR3 DNA is held: 45 bases, read in frame from base 1.

At least ten counts were recorded for this clonotype. Its antigen target is currently unknown. No quality values exist for individual bases; no much larger clone is one base distant. Amplification of TCR beta CDR3 regions was carried out from RNA transcripts. The first round of RT-PCR for the TCR CDR3 was performed with the HTBI primer set and the Qiagen OneStep RT-PCR kit. Libraries were constructed in a second round of multiplex PCR, after which size selection and purification were carried out. The libraries were sequenced on an Illumina HiSeq2000 using paired-end 100 bp reads. On the authors' methods: SOAPnuke was used to process the raw data, throwing out any read that contained adapters or uncalled bases, had a mean Phred below 15, or lacked an exact constant-primer or identifier match. COPE v1.2.5 was used to merge the high-quality paired reads, and each unique nucleotide sequence was defined as a clonotype. Clonotypes were aligned to IMGT TRBV, TRBD and TRBJ reference segments using MiTCR v1.1. Analysis was restricted to V-J combinations with a frequency above 0.0001, which covered over 98% of repertoires. A TCS score was defined as the ratio between F50 (clonal expansion) and ExV (chaos), using BLOSUM62-based TCRdist between CDR3 peptides within each V-J. Welch's t-statistics and random forest reduced 500 to 550 V-J features to roughly 13, which were used in a naive Bayes classifier (R e1071). TCRdb ran its own pipeline on the public reads, namely fastp trimming at Q25 and MiXCR clone calling, and kept in-frame beta chains. CDR3 protein duplicates are merged, each entry listing the most common genes and DNA. TCRdb, not the original authors, processed these V and J calls. The sample table holds around 290,000 distinct CDR3 sequences, of which approximately 17% were seen once. Roughly 53% of the sample belongs to the ten largest clones.

The source is a woman aged 60-75 years with Graves' ophthalmopathy. This chain joins TRBV7-9 to TRBJ2-7, and TRBD2 aligns with 8 junction nucleotides. The sample comprised blood. The base sequence is TGTGCCACCGTTAGCGGCGGGGGGATTGTTTACGAGCAGTACTTC. It specifies CATVSGGGIVYEQYF. With all but the CDR3 taken from the reference TRBV7-9 and TRBJ2-7 genes, the full variable domain is: DTGVSQNPRHKITKRGQNVTFRCDPISEHNRLYWYRQTLGQGPEFLTYFQNEAQLEKSRLLSDRFSAERPKGSFSTLEIQRTEQGDSAMYLCATVSGGGIVYEQYFGPGTRLTVT.